The 5 T cell receptor beta chains below were found in one sample sequenced in a study of T cell responses to AZD1222 COVID-19 vaccine. Assay used: immunoSEQ multiplex PCR; TCRdb lists only in-frame clones, some missing. The repertoire holds about 130,000 clones, with over 70% as singletons. The input for sequencing was peripheral blood, taken on day 0 of AZD1222 vaccination. Receptors were obtained from an adult in good health.

J is TRBJ2-7 and V is TRBV27; 8 nucleotides match TRBD2. This CDR3 is 15 amino acids long. J lost 7 bases, V lost 6 bases, and 14 bases had no gene match. Per the germline V gene, CDR1 is MNHEY and CDR2 is SMNVEV (reference sequence). Written as DNA, the CDR3 is TGTGCCAGCAGCCCATTCTCGGGCGGGAGGAGAGAGCAGTACTTC. Its translation is CASSPFSGGRREQYF.

This clone came up once. The chain uses TRBV6-5 and TRBJ2-1; D unresolved. The CDR3 is 13 amino acids. In germline, CDR1 is MNHEY, CDR2 SVGAGI. Trimming removed 7 bases at V and 4 bases at J, with 11 bases between. DNA of the CDR3: TGTGCCAGCACGCCCGGAGCATACAATGAGCAGTTCTTC. Its protein is CASTPGAYNEQFF.

The V call is TRBV5-6, the J call TRBJ1-3; TRBD1 might be the D (5 bases). Germline values: CDR1 SGHDT, CDR2 YYEEEE. The CDR3 contains 15 residues. Trimming cost V 5 bases and J 2 bases, with 14 bases left between them. The CDR3 loop is CASSFRGVAGNTIYF. Written as DNA, the CDR3 is TGTGCCAGCAGTTTTAGGGGTGTCGCTGGAAACACCATATATTTT.

The V and J genes are TRBV30 and TRBJ1-1; D unclear. Germline values: CDR1 GTSNPN, CDR2 SVGIG (reference sequence). CDR3 length equals 14 residues. V lost 2 bases and J 2 bases, leaving 12 bases between the germline ends. Written as DNA, the CDR3 is TGTGCCTGGAGTAACGTCAGCCCAAACACTGAAGCTTTCTTT. Amino acids: CAWSNVSPNTEAFF.

The gene calls are TRBV11-3 and TRBJ2-1, with D perhaps TRBD2 (6 bases). The V gene lost 0 bases and the J gene lost 0 bases, with 12 bases spanning the gap. This CDR3 is 17 amino acids long. CDR1 SGHNT and CDR2 YENEEA come from the germline V gene. CDR3 in amino acids: CASSLDGGGVSYNEQFF. The CDR3 nucleotides are TGTGCCAGCAGCTTAGATGGCGGCGGGGTCTCCTACAATGAGCAGTTCTTC.